Included here is one T cell receptor beta chain sequence, with context. The clone's antigen remains unknown. No qualities accompany the bases; no much larger clone lies one base away. The sample is drawn from a study of blood T cell repertoires in COVID-19 (TCRdb year 2020). Broadly, across the study: Collaborator samples came from the United States, Italy and Spain and covered acute and convalescent phases of COVID-19. Where available, HLA class I and class II types were obtained from metadata supplied by the sample provider rather than from assay-based typing. Deeply sampled blood TCRbeta repertoires from subjects exposed to, actively infected with, or recovered from COVID-19 were included in the dataset. The repertoires were made available in a free public database intended to serve as a resource for research on the immune response to SARS-CoV-2. A de-identified subject ID, COVID-19 status, age in years and sex were almost always included in the sample metadata. The samples were drawn from two sources: the first 160 participants of the ongoing ImmuneRACE study, and approximately 1,300 subjects contributed by 6 global collaborators. The material from the prospective study consisted of cDNA or gDNA derived from T cells, B-cell-depleted T cells, or PBMCs.

One collaborating source in Seattle enrolled patients during active infection and followed them longitudinally through the course of disease. Whole blood was collected in K2EDTA tubes by collaborating institutions according to the institutions' own protocols. For TCRbeta analysis, collaborators shipped samples in one of three forms: frozen whole blood, isolated PBMCs, or DNA extracted from either of those sample types. The germline V gene supplies CDR1 MGHRA and CDR2 YSYEKL. Trimming leaves V shorter by 4 bases and J shorter by 7 bases, with the junction holding 8 bases beyond the gene matches. Reading from cysteine to phenylalanine, the CDR3 counts 16 amino acids. Of the read, only the CDR3 DNA is kept; its 48 bases are in frame from base 1. The full study reports these points: Clinical and demographic metadata were provided uncurated, with the amount varying by source and participant.

TCRbeta CDR3 regions were amplified from genomic DNA by means of the immunoSEQ Assay, a bias-controlled multiplex PCR. The original pipeline was this. Nucleated cell counts per sample were estimated from amplification of reference gene primers within the assay. To quantify the absolute abundance of each unique TCRbeta CDR3 rearrangement, sequence reads were collapsed and filtered. For each sample, productive Simpson clonality was calculated as the square root of Simpson's diversity index across productive rearrangements. Sourced from immuneACCESS, this table was stored by TCRdb with only in-frame sequences that have V and J called. A share of the clones is absent; for the studies checked, an unresolved V gene accounts for under half, and the remainder has no known explanation. V and J calls and clone size are copied from that table; D and trimming were computed from the DNA. For this sample there are 310,000 or so clones; roughly 92% appear just once. The ten largest clones add up to approximately 2% of the sample.

Here the chain combines TRBV4-1 and TRBJ2-1, with 12 bases matching TRBD2. This TCR came from a woman in her twenties or thirties with COVID-19, enrolled during active disease. Specimen: peripheral blood. The CDR3 region: CASSPTGTSGSNEQFF. The DNA sequence is given as TGCGCCAGCAGCCCCACCGGGACTAGCGGGTCAAATGAGCAGTTCTTC.